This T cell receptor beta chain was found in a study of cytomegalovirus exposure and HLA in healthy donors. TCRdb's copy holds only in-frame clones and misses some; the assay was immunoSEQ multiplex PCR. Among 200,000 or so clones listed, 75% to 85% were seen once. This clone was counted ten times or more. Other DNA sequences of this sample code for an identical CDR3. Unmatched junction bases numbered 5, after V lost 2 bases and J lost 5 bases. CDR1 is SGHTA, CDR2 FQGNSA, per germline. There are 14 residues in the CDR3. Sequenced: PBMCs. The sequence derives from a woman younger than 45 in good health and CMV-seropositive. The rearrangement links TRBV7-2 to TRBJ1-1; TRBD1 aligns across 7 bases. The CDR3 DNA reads TGTGCCAGCAGCTTATCAGGGGGTGGGACTGAAGCTTTCTTT. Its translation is CASSLSGGGTEAFF.